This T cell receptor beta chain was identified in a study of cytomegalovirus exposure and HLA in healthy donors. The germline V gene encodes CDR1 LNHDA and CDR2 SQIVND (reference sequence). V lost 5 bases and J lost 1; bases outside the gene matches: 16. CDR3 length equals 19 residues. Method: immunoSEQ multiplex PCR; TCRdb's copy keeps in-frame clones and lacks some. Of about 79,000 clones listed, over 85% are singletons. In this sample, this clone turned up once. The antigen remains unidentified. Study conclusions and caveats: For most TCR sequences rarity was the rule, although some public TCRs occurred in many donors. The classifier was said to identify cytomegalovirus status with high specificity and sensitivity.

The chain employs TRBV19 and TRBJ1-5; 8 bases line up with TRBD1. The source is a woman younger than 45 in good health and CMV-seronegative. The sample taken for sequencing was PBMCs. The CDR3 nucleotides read TGTGCCAGTAGTGCTGGAACCCGACAGGGGTTGGGCAGCAATCAGCCCCAGCATTTT. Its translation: CASSAGTRQGLGSNQPQHF.